The TCR beta chain under discussion was sequenced for a study of blood T cell repertoires in COVID-19. Study as a whole: Specimens from acute and convalescent COVID-19 originated in the United States, Italy and Spain. Sources were T cells, B-cell-depleted T cells, or PBMCs; the material itself was cDNA or gDNA.

Authors' methods: Amplified reference gene primers provided the basis for estimating nucleated cell counts. The protocol was immunoSEQ multiplex PCR, while the TCRdb copy is restricted to in-frame clones and leaves out a portion. V, J and clone size are those of that table, while D and trimming were read from the DNA. The table records 100,000 to 150,000 clones, nearly 70% of them present only once. With 3 bases clipped from V and 7 bases from J, the junction kept 9 bases outside the gene matches. The CDR3 is 14 amino acids. The germline CDR1 and CDR2 sequences are SGHAT and FQNNGV. The origin of this receptor is a woman aged 70-85 years with acute or convalescent COVID-19. The chain links TRBV11-2 to TRBJ2-7; 7 nucleotides align to TRBD2. The sample taken for sequencing was peripheral blood. In DNA form, the CDR3 reads TGTGCCAGCAGCTTGGCGGGAGAGTTCCCTGAGCAGTACTTC. It is translated as CASSLAGEFPEQYF.